One sample yielded the 22 T cell receptor beta chains listed below, sequenced in a study of blood T cell repertoires in COVID-19. Assay: immunoSEQ multiplex PCR; the TCRdb copy retains only in-frame clones and omits some. The repertoire holds 150,000 to 200,000 clones, with around four fifths as singletons. Specimen: peripheral blood. The receptors come from a woman in her thirties with acute or convalescent COVID-19.

The CDR3: CAIRPGTGGFETQYF. The CDR3 coding sequence is TGTGCCATCAGACCCGGGACAGGGGGCTTCGAGACCCAGTACTTC. The chain links TRBV10-3 to TRBJ2-5, with 12 nucleotides matching TRBD1. CDR1 ENHRY and CDR2 SYGVKD come from the germline V gene. V shed 6 bases and J 5 bases; nucleotides not matched to a gene: 7. The CDR3 runs to 15 residues.

The chain couples TRBV10-3 to TRBJ2-5; 7 bases map to TRBD2. Germline V gene lookup returns CDR1 ENHRY and CDR2 SYGVKD. CDR3 length: 15 amino acids. Trimming removed 6 bases from V and 8 bases from J; junction bases left unmatched: 15. In DNA, the CDR3 is TGTGCCATCAGAAACCCGGGGGGAGTGGGCGCAACCCAGTACTTC. Translation: CAIRNPGGVGATQYF.

V is TRBV19 and J is TRBJ1-3; D unclear. The CDR3 has 15 residues. V lost 6 bases, J lost 0 bases, and 12 bases lay in between. Germline CDR1 is LNHDA and CDR2 is SQIVND (reference sequence). CDR3 nucleotide sequence: TGTGCCAGTAGCCGACCCCGGGGCTCTGGAAACACCATATATTTT. Translated: CASSRPRGSGNTIYF.

V and J are TRBV28 and TRBJ1-4; TRBD1 aligns across 9 bases. V lost 6 bases to trimming and J lost 6 bases; unmatched junction nucleotides: 5. Germline V gene lookup returns CDR1 MDHEN and CDR2 SYDVKM. The CDR3 is 14 amino acids. The CDR3 is CASSYRTGDEKLFF. The CDR3 nucleotides read TGTGCCAGCAGCTACCGGACAGGGGATGAAAAACTGTTTTTT.

The chain recombines TRBV4-1 with TRBJ2-4; possibly TRBD1 for D (6 bases). The CDR3 is 14 residues long. Germline CDR1 reads MGHRA; CDR2 reads YSYEKL. V was cut by 4 bases and J by 5 bases, with 12 bases left in between. CDR3 DNA sequence: TGCGCCAGCAGCCGAGCAGGGGTCCAAAACATTCAGTACTTC. Its translation: CASSRAGVQNIQYF.

In this sample, this clone turned up a few times. The chain combines TRBV5-1 with TRBJ2-3, with TRBD1 identical over 8 bases. Germline trimming cut 0 bases from V and 4 bases from J; bases unmatched to any gene: 10. The CDR3 is 17 amino acids. CDR1 and CDR2 from the germline V gene are SGHRS and YFSETQ. CDR3: CASSLDRDRGISDTQYF. The CDR3, as DNA: TGCGCCAGCAGCTTGGATAGAGACAGGGGAATATCAGATACGCAGTATTTT.

In its sample, this clone was seen many times. The chain uses TRBV2 and TRBJ2-5; 7 positions match TRBD1. This CDR3 is 14 amino acids long. Trimming at V came to 6 bases and at J to 1 base, leaving 5 bases not matched to a gene. Germline CDR1 and CDR2: SNHLY and FYNNEI. The CDR3 here is CASRERGRQETQYF. For the CDR3, the DNA is TGTGCCAGCAGAGAGAGGGGGCGCCAAGAGACCCAGTACTTC.

The CDR3 DNA is TGTGCCATCAGTGGAAGGGGTTTGGGGGCCAACGTCCTGACTTTC. Translating gives CAISGRGLGANVLTF. The chain has TRBV10-3 and TRBJ2-6, with TRBD1 as a possible D gene (5 bases). The germline CDR1 and CDR2 sequences are ENHRY and SYGVKD. This CDR3 region has 15 residues. The ends were cut back, 4 bases at V and 4 bases at J, with 11 bases in the middle.

The chain recombines TRBV9 with TRBJ1-1; 8 bases align to TRBD1. Unmatched junction bases numbered 9, after V lost 4 bases and J lost 7 bases. CDR1 is SGDLS, CDR2 YYNGEE, per germline. This CDR3 has 14 residues. The DNA of the CDR3 is TGTGCCAGCAGCATGGGACAGGTCAACCATGAAGCTTTCTTT. This translates into CASSMGQVNHEAFF.

V and J are TRBV29-1 and TRBJ1-1; weak D call: TRBD1 (6 bases). V gave up 3 bases and J gave up 8 bases, with 19 bases separating them. Germline CDR1 is SQVTM and CDR2 is ANQGSEA. The CDR3 is 14 residues long. CDR3 loop: CSVDDGGRTGEAFF. The CDR3, as DNA: TGCAGCGTTGACGATGGGGGCAGGACCGGGGAAGCTTTCTTT.

This chain uses TRBV4-3 with TRBJ2-2; 12 bases align to TRBD2. The CDR3 is 20 residues long. Losses at the gene ends were 0 bases for V and 4 bases for J; bases not matched to a gene: 12. Looked up from germline, CDR1 is LGHNA and CDR2 is YSLEER. The CDR3 loop reads CASSQDYGLAGGPSTGELFF. CDR3 DNA: TGCGCCAGCAGCCAAGATTATGGCCTAGCGGGGGGGCCTAGCACCGGGGAGCTGTTTTTT.

The rearrangement links TRBV5-1 to TRBJ2-7; 7 positions match TRBD1. V was pared by 2 bases and J by 6 bases, with 5 bases of the junction left unmatched. CDR1 and CDR2 (germline): SGHRS, YFSETQ. This CDR3 is built from 13 residues. The DNA for the CDR3 is TGCGCCAGCAGCTTTAACAGGGGTTCCGAGCAGTACTTC. Its protein is CASSFNRGSEQYF.

This clone was seen just once. The rearrangement uses TRBV30 and TRBJ2-3; D is ambiguous. The CDR3 is 14 residues long. Trimming pared 0 bases from V and 2 bases from J, leaving 9 bases between. Germline V gene data show CDR1 as GTSNPN and CDR2 as SVGIG (reference sequence). The CDR3 protein is CAWSVLGYTDTQYF. For the CDR3, the DNA is TGTGCCTGGAGTGTACTCGGTTACACAGATACGCAGTATTTT.

The chain has TRBV5-1 and TRBJ2-5; 7 bases are shared with TRBD1. This CDR3 spans 16 amino acids. CDR1 and CDR2 (germline): SGHRS, YFSETQ. V lost 3 bases and J lost 5; bases outside the gene matches: 13. CDR3 in amino acids: CASSSDRVYRMETQYF. The CDR3 region has the DNA TGCGCCAGCAGCTCCGACAGGGTGTATCGTATGGAGACCCAGTACTTC.

V gene TRBV28 combines with J gene TRBJ2-7; 11 bases are shared with TRBD2. Germline CDR1 reads MDHEN; CDR2 reads SYDVKM. The CDR3 sequence is 17 residues long. Losses at the gene ends were 5 bases for V and 1 base for J; bases not matched to a gene: 10. Written as DNA, the CDR3 is TGTGCCAGCAGTCTAAACCGCTGGACTAGCGGGTCCTACGAGCAGTACTTC. It translates to CASSLNRWTSGSYEQYF.

In its sample, this clone was seen once. V gene TRBV5-1 combines with J gene TRBJ2-7; possible D gene TRBD2, 6 bases. The V gene's germline CDR1 is SGHRS and CDR2 YFSETQ. Trimming shortened V by 4 bases and J by 9 bases, and 17 bases separated the two germline ends. The length of the CDR3 is 13 residues. DNA of the CDR3: TGCGCCAGCAGCCCCGGAGCCCCGGAGGGGCAGTACTTC. Protein: CASSPGAPEGQYF.

This chain joins TRBV30 and TRBJ1-4; possible D gene TRBD1, 5 bases. Germline V gene data show CDR1 as GTSNPN and CDR2 as SVGIG (reference sequence). Trimming took off 5 bases at V and 7 bases at J, with 17 bases between the two ends. The CDR3 runs to 14 residues. CDR3 sequence reads: CAWLRGLESEKLFF. CDR3 nucleotide sequence: TGTGCCTGGCTTAGGGGACTTGAGTCTGAAAAACTGTTTTTT.

The J gene is TRBJ1-1, the V gene TRBV19, with 9 bases fitting TRBD1. The junction had 5 bases not matched to a gene; V was cut back by 6 bases and J by 6 bases. Germline CDR1 and CDR2: LNHDA and SQIVND (reference sequence). The CDR3 has 13 amino acids. The CDR3 loop is CASRATGGPEAFF. The CDR3 coding sequence is TGTGCCAGTAGGGCCACAGGGGGCCCTGAAGCTTTCTTT.

The chain joins TRBV7-9 to TRBJ1-3, with D possibly being TRBD1 (5 bases). Looked up from germline, CDR1 is SEHNR and CDR2 is FQNEAQ (reference sequence). There are 15 residues in the CDR3. Deletions cut 4 bases from V and 4 bases from J, with 14 bases between. The CDR3 DNA reads TGTGCCAGCAGCTCGTCGGGGGTTTACGGAAACACCATATATTTT. This sequence encodes CASSSSGVYGNTIYF.

The gene calls are TRBV19 and TRBJ1-5, with D hard to call. Germline values: CDR1 LNHDA, CDR2 SQIVND (reference sequence). Trimming took off 0 bases at V and 7 bases at J, with 13 bases between the two ends. This CDR3 has 15 amino acids. CDR3 sequence reads: CASSIEDGEWQPQHF. For the CDR3, the DNA is TGTGCCAGTAGTATAGAAGACGGGGAGTGGCAGCCCCAGCATTTT.

This clone was observed a few times. This chain joins TRBV29-1 and TRBJ2-7, with D unresolved. V shed 8 bases and J shed 5 bases, with 16 bases lying between them. Germline assignment: CDR1 SQVTM and CDR2 ANQGSEA. This CDR3 region has 12 residues. CDR3 protein: CSSPPRPNEQYF. The CDR3 DNA reads as TGCAGCTCCCCCCCTAGGCCCAACGAGCAGTACTTC.

With regard to this clone: The CDR3 ends on some other residue instead of the conserved phenylalanine or tryptophan, so this is likely a read error. The limits of the CDR3 on the DNA are not certain, so only TCRdb's listed CDR3 is given. The chain combines TRBV7-9 with TRBJ2-7; the table assigns TRBD1, which was not confirmed against the DNA. 12 amino acids form the CDR3, both terminal residues included. Looked up from germline, CDR1 is SEHNR and CDR2 is FQNEAQ (reference sequence). The CDR3 region is CASSPRQGSMGC.